What follows are 5 T cell receptor beta chains derived from one specimen sequenced in a study of OX40 agonist ivuxolimab in advanced cancers. TCRdb's copy holds only in-frame clones and misses some; the assay was immunoSEQ multiplex PCR. The table includes about 110,000 clones, approximately 90% detected once. Specimen: CD4+ or CD8+ T cells sorted from blood, collected in a trial of the OX40 agonist ivuxolimab. These receptor sequences come from an adult with an advanced solid tumor such as melanoma, head and neck, liver or kidney cancer.

The V call is TRBV11-2, the J call TRBJ2-7; D is unclear. The CDR3 is 16 amino acids. V was cut by 4 bases and J by 2 bases, with 18 bases left in between. Germline V lookup: CDR1 SGHAT, CDR2 FQNNGV. The CDR3 loop is CASSSFGRSDPYEQYF. The CDR3, as DNA: TGTGCCAGCAGCTCCTTCGGGCGAAGCGATCCCTACGAGCAGTACTTC.

This sequence joins TRBV2 and TRBJ1-1, with 7 bases matching TRBD1. Germline loops: CDR1 SNHLY, CDR2 FYNNEI. Unmatched junction bases numbered 6, after V lost 7 bases and J lost 1 base. The CDR3 spans 14 residues. The CDR3, as DNA: TGTGCCAGCAAGAACAGGGGTGGGAACACTGAAGCTTTCTTT. Its protein product is CASKNRGGNTEAFF. Drawing the rest from reference TRBV2 and TRBJ1-1, the complete variable domain is EPEVTQTPSHQVTQMGQEVILRCVPISNHLYFYWYRQILGQKVEFLVSFYNNEISEKSEIFDDQFSVERPDGSNFTLKIRSTKLEDSAMYFCASKNRGGNTEAFFGQGTRLTVV.

The chain recombines TRBV7-3 with TRBJ2-5; 10 positions match TRBD2. The J call could be wrong; TRBJ2-7 is a better fit for the DNA end. The CDR3 has 15 residues. The germline V gene encodes CDR1 SGHTA and CDR2 FQGTGA. The chain's CDR3 is CASSLLAGEWDEQYF. The CDR3 coding sequence is TGTGCCAGCAGCCTTCTAGCGGGAGAGTGGGACGAGCAGTACTTC.

This sequence joins TRBV6-1 and TRBJ1-5, with a possible D match to TRBD1 (5 bases). The V end lost 2 bases, the J end lost 3 bases, and 14 bases lay between the germline ends. Germline V lookup: CDR1 MNHNS, CDR2 SASEGT. This CDR3 spans 16 amino acids. Written as DNA, the CDR3 is TGTGCCAGCAGTGAAATCGAGGGGCCCTACAATCAGCCCCAGCATTTT. Amino acid sequence: CASSEIEGPYNQPQHF.

The sample holds a few counts of this clone. The V gene is TRBV5-1, the J gene TRBJ1-4, with unresolved D. CDR1 SGHRS and CDR2 YFSETQ come from the germline V gene. The CDR3 spans 14 residues. V was clipped by 1 base and J by 4 bases, with 8 bases between them. This CDR3 reads CASSLYRYNEKLFF. CDR3 sequence (DNA): TGCGCCAGCAGCTTGTACAGATATAATGAAAAACTGTTTTTT. Full variable domain (rest looked up from reference TRBV5-1 and TRBJ1-4): KAGVTQTPRYLIKTRGQQVTLSCSPISGHRSVSWYQQTPGQGLQFLFEYFSETQRNKGNFPGRFSGRQFSNSRSEMNVSTLELGDSALYLCASSLYRYNEKLFFGSGTQLSVL.